This record looks at one TCR beta chain sequence and its context. Data came from immunoSEQ multiplex PCR; TCRdb stores just in-frame clones and leaves some out. The sample has 74,000 or so clones, 85% to 90% seen once. CDR3 length: 16 residues. Germline V CDR1 and CDR2: LNHNV, YYDKDF (reference sequence). The J segment lost 7 bases and the V segment lost 1 base, leaving 8 bases of the junction unmatched. The cohort excluded patients with autoimmune disease history or systemic immunosuppression. These data are taken from a study of OX40 agonist ivuxolimab in advanced cancers. The sequencing used CD4+ or CD8+ T cells sorted from blood, collected in a trial of the OX40 agonist ivuxolimab. The chain links TRBV15 to TRBJ2-2, with 8 bases identical to TRBD1. The source is an adult with an advanced solid tumor such as melanoma, head and neck, liver or kidney cancer. CDR3 loop: CATSRATGVVHGELFF. The CDR3 region has the DNA TGTGCCACCAGCAGAGCGACAGGGGTAGTTCACGGGGAGCTGTTTTTT.